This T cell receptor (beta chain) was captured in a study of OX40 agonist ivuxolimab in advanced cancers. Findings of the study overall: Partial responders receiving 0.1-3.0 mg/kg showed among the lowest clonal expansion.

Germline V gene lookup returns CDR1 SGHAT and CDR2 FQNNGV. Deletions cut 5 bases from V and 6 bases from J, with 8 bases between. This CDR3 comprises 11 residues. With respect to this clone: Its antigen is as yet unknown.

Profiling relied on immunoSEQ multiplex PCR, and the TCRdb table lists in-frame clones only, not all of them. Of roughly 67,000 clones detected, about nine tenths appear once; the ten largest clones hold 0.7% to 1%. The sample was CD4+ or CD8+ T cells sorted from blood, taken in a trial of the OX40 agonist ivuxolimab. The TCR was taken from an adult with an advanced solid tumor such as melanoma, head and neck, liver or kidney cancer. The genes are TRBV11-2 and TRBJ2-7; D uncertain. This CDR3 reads CASSPHAEQYF. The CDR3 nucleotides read TGTGCCAGCAGCCCTCATGCCGAGCAGTACTTC.